This TCR beta chain was captured by sequencing in a study of cytomegalovirus exposure and HLA in healthy donors. The CDR3 is 13 residues long. Germline CDR1 SQVTM, CDR2 ANQGSEA. Trimming took 7 bases from V and 5 from J; bases not matched to a gene: 10. Both 60 Vbeta primers and 13 Jbeta primers went into the PCR. Libraries were prepared by immunoSEQ multiplex PCR; TCRdb keeps only in-frame clonotypes and omits some of them. The table records about 170,000 clones, roughly 85% of them present only once. Sequenced material: PBMCs. The clonotype was recovered from a man aged 25-45 years in good health and CMV-seropositive. This rearrangement joins TRBV29-1 to TRBJ1-1, with 7 positions matching TRBD1. CDR3 amino acids: CSAYPPDRTEAFF. DNA for the CDR3: TGCAGCGCCTACCCCCCGGACAGGACTGAAGCTTTCTTT.